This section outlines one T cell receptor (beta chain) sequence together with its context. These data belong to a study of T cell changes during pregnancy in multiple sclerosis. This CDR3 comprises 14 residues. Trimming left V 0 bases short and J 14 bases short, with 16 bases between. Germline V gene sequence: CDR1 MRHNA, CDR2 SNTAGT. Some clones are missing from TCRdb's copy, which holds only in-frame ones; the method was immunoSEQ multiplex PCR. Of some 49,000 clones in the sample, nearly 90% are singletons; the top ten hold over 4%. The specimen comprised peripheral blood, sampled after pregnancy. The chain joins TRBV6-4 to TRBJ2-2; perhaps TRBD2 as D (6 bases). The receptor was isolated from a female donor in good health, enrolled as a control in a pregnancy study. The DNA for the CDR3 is TGTGCCAGCAGTGACTCGGGGGACTCGACGGGCCTGTTTTTT. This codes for CASSDSGDSTGLFF.